This T cell receptor (beta chain) derives from a study of neurological immune-mediated disorders. Study results and limitations: None of the CDR3 amino acid sequences of expanded clones recurred across subjects, suggesting private repertoires in all groups.

Per germline, CDR1 DFQATT and CDR2 SNEGSKA (reference sequence). V was pared by 4 bases and J by 2 bases, with 12 bases between. The CDR3 runs 14 residues. This clonotype was observed many times. The antigen remains undetermined. Each CDR3 protein is one row after TCRdb ran MiXCR on the 5' RACE reads. The sample holds some 43,000 distinct CDR3 sequences; more than 9.5% are singletons and the top ten take around 10%. Time point defined: longitudinal time-point 3. Sequencing input: PBMCs. The origin of this receptor is a male donor with HTLV-1-associated myelopathy (HAM/TSP). The chain links TRBV20-1 to TRBJ1-3; D possibly corresponds to TRBD1 (5 bases). Here the CDR3 reads CSATLQGPGNTIYF. The CDR3 DNA follows: TGCAGTGCTACACTCCAGGGTCCTGGAAACACCATATATTTT.